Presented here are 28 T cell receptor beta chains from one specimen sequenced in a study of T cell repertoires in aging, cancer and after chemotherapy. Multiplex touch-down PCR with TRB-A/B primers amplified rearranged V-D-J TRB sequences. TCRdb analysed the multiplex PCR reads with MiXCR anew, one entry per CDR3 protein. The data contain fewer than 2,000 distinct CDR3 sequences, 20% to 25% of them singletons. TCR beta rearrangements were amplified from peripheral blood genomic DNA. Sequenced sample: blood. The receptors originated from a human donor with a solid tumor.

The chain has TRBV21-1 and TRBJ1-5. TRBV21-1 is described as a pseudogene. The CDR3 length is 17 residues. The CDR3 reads CASSKVGRLRGNQPQHF. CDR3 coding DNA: TGTGCCAGCAGCAAAGTAGGTAGGCTGAGGGGCAATCAGCCCCAGCATTTT.

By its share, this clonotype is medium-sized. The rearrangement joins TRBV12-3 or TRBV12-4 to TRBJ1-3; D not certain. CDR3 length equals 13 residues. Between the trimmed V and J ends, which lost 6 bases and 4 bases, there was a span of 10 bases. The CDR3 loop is CASRRTVGNTIYF. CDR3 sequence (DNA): TGTGCCAGCAGACGGACGGTAGGAAACACCATATATTTT.

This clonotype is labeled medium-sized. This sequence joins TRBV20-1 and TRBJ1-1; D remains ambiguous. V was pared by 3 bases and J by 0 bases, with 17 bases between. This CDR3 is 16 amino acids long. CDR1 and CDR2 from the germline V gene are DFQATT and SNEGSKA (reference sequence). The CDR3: CSARIFGQRMNTEAFF. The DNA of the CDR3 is TGCAGTGCTAGGATCTTTGGGCAGCGGATGAACACTGAAGCTTTCTTT.

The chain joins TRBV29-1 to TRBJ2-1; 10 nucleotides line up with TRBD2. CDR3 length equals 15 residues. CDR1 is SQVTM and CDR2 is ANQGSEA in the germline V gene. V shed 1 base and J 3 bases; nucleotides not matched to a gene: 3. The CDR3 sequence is CSVEGAGGNYNEQFF. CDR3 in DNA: TGCAGCGTTGAAGGAGCGGGAGGGAACTACAATGAGCAGTTCTTC.

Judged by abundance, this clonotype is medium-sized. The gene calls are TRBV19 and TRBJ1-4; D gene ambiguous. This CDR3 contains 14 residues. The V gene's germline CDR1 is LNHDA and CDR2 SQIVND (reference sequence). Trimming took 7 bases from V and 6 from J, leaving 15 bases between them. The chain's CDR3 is CASTRVGWDEKLFF. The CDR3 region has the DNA TGTGCCAGTACTCGGGTTGGGTGGGATGAAAAACTGTTTTTT.

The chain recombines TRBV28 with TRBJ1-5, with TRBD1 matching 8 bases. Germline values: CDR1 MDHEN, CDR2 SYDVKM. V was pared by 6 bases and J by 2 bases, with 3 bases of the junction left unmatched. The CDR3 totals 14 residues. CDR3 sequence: CASRQTGGNQPQHF. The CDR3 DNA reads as TGTGCCAGCAGGCAGACAGGGGGCAATCAGCCCCAGCATTTT.

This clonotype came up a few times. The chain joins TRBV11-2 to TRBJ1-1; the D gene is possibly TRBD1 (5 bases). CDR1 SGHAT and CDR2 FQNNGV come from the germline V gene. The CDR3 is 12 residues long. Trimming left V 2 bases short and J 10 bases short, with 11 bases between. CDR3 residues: CASSLIGARAFF. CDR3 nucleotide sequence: TGTGCCAGCAGCTTAATAGGGGCGAGAGCTTTCTTT.

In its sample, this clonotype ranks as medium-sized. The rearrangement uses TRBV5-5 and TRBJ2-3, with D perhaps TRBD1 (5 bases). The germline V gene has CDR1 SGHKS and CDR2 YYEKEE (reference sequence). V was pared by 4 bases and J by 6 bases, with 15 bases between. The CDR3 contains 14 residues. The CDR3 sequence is CASSVGQGVDTQYF. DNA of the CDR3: TGTGCCAGCAGCGTCGGTCAAGGGGTGGATACGCAGTATTTT.

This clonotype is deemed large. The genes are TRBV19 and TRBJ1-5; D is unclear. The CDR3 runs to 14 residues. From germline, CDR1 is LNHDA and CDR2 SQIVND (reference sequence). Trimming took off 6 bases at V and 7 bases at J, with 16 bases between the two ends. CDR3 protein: CASSDRGGWQPQHF. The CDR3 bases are TGTGCCAGTAGCGATCGAGGAGGGTGGCAGCCCCAGCATTTT.

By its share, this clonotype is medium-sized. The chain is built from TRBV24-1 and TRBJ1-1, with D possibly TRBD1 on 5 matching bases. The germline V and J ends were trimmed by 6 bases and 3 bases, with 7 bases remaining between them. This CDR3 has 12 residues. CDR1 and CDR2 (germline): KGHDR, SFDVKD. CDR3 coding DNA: TGTGCCACCAGTTTAGGGGACACTGAAGCTTTCTTT. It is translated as CATSLGDTEAFF.

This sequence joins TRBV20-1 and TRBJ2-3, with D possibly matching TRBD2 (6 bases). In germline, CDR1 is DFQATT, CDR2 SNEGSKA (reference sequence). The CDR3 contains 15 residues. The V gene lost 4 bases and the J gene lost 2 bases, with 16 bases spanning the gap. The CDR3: CSATEGGTNTDTQYF. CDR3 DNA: TGCAGTGCTACGGAGGGCGGGACCAACACAGATACGCAGTATTTT.

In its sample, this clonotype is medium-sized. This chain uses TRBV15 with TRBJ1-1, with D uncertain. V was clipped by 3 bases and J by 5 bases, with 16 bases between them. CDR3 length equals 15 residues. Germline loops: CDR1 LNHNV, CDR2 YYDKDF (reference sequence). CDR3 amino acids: CATSRRPPFGTEAFF. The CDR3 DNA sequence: TGTGCCACCAGCAGGAGGCCCCCCTTTGGGACTGAAGCTTTCTTT.

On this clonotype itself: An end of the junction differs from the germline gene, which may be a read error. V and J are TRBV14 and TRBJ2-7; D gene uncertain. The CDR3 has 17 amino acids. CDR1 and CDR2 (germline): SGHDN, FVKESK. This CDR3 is CASSQLQDWSQTYDQYF. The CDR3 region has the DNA TGTGCCAGCAGCCAACTTCAAGATTGGTCACAGACCTACGATCAGTACTTC.

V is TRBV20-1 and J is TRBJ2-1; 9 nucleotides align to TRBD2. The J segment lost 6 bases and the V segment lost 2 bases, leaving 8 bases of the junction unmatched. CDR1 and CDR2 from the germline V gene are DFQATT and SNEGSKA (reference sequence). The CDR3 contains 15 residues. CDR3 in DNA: TGCAGTGCTAGATGTAGCGGGAGAGACGTCAATGAGCAGTTCTTC. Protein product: CSARCSGRDVNEQFF.

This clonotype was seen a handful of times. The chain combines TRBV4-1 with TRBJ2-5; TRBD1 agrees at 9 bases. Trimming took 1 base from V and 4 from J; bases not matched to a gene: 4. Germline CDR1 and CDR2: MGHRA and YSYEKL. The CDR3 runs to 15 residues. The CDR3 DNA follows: TGCGCCAGCAGCCAAGTCACAGGGGGCGGAGAGACCCAGTACTTC. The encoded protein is CASSQVTGGGETQYF.

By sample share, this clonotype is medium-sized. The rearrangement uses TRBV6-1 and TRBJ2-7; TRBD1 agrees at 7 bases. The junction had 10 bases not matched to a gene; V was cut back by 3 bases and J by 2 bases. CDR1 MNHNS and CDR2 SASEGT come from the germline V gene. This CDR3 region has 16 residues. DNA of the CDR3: TGTGCCAGCAGTGACCCATGGACAGGCGGAACCTACGAGCAGTACTTC. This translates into CASSDPWTGGTYEQYF.

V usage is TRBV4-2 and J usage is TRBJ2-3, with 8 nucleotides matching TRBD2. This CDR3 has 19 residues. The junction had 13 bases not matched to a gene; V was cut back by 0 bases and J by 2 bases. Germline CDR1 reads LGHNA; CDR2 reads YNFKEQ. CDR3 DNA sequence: TGTGCCAGCAGCCAAGAGGGGAGATCCGGACTAGCATACACAGATACGCAGTATTTT. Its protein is CASSQEGRSGLAYTDTQYF.

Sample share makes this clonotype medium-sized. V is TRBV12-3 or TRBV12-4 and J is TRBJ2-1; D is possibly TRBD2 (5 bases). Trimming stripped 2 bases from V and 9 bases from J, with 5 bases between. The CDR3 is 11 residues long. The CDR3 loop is CASSLRGEQFF. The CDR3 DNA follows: TGTGCCAGCAGTTTACGGGGTGAGCAGTTCTTC.

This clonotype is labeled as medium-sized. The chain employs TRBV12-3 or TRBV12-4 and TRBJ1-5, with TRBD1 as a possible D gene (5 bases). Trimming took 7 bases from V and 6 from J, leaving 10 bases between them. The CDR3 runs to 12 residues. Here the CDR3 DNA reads TGTGCCAGCACCTGGGACGGTCAGCCCCAGCATTTT. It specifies CASTWDGQPQHF.

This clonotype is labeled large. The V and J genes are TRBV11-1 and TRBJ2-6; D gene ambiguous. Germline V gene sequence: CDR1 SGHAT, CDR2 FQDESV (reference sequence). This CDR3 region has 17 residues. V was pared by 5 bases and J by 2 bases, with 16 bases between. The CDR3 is CASSQLTEHPGANVLTF. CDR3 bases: TGTGCCAGCAGCCAACTGACCGAACACCCTGGGGCCAACGTCCTGACTTTC.

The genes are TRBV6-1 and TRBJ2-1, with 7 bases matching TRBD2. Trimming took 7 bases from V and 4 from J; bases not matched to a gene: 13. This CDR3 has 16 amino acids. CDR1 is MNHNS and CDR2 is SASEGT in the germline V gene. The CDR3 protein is CASTGQGGSRYNEQFF. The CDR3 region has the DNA TGTGCCAGCACGGGTCAGGGCGGGAGTAGATACAATGAGCAGTTCTTC.

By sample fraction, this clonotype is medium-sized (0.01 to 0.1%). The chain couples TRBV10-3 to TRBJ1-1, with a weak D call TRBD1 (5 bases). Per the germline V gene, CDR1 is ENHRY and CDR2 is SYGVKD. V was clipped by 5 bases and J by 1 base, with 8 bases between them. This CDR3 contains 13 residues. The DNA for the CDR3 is TGTGCCATCAGTCCCGGACAGAACACTGAAGCTTTCTTT. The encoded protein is CAISPGQNTEAFF.

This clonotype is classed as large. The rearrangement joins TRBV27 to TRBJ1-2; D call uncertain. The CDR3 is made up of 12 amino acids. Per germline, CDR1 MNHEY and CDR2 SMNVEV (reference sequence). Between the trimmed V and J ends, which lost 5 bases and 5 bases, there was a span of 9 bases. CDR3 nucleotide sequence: TGTGCCAGCAGTCCCGTAGGGTATGGCTACACCTTC. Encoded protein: CASSPVGYGYTF.

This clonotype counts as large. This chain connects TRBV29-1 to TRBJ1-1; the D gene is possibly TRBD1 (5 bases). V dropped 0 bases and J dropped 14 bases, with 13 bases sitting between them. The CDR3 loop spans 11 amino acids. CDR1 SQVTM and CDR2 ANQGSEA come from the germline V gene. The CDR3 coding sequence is TGCAGCGTTGAAGATGGGTCAGGACACTTCTTT. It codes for CSVEDGSGHFF. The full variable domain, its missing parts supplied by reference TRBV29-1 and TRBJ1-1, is SAVISQKPSRDICQRGTSLTIQCQVDSQVTMMFWYRQQPGQSLTLIATANQGSEATYESGFVIDKFPISRPNLTFSTLTVSNMSPEDSSIYLCSVEDGSGHFFGQGTRLTVV.

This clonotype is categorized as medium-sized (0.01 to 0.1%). CDR3 sequence: CASREMMSNQPQHF. The CDR3 coding sequence is TGTGCCAGCAGGGAAATGATGAGCAATCAGCCCCAGCATTTT. This chain uses TRBV6-1 with TRBJ1-5; D ambiguous. V was shortened by 6 bases and J by 1 base, with 10 bases between the two germline ends. The CDR3 has 14 residues. CDR1 is MNHNS, CDR2 SASEGT, per germline.

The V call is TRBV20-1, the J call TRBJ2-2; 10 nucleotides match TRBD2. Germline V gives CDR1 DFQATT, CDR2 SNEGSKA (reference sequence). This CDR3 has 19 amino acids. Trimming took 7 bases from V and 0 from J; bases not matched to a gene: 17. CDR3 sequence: CSEKARTSGGAANTGELFF. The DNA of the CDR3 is TGCAGTGAGAAAGCCAGGACTAGCGGAGGGGCCGCGAACACCGGGGAGCTGTTTTTT.

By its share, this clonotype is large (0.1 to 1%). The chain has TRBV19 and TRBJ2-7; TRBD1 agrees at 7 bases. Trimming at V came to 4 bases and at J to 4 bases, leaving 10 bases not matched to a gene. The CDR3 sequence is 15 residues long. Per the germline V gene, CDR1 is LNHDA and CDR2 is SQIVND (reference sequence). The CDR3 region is CASSTTRTGWYEQYF. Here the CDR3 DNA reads TGTGCCAGTAGTACCACTCGGACAGGATGGTACGAGCAGTACTTC.

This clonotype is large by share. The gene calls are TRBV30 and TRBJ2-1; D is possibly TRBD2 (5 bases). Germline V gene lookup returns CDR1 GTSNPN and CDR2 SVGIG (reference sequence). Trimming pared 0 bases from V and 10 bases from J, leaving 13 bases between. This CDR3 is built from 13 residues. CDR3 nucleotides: TGTGCCTGGAGTGTCGGCGAGCGGTCCGAGCAGTTCTTC. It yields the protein CAWSVGERSEQFF.